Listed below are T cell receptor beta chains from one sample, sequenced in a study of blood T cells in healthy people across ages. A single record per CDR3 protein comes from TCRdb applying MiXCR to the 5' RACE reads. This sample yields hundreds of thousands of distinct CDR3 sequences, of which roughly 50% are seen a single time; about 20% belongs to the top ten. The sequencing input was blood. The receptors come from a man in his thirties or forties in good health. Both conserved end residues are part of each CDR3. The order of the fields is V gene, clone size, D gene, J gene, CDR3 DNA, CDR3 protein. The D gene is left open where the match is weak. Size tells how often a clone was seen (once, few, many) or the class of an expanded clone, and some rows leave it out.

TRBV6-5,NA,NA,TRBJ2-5,TGTGCCAGCAGCTTAGTCGGGACACCAAGGGAGACCCAGTACTTC,CASSLVGTPRETQYF
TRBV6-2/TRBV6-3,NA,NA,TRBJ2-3,TGTGCCAGCAGTCGAAACGTAAATACGCAGTATTTT,CASSRNVNTQYF
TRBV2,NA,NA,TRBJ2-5,TGTGCCAGCCTGGGAGTGGCGTACCAAGAGACCCAGTACTTC,CASLGVAYQETQYF
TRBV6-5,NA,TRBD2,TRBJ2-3,TGTGCCAGCAGTTACGTGAGGAGCGGGGGGAGCACAGATACGCAGTATTTT,CASSYVRSGGSTDTQYF
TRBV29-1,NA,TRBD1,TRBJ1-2,TGCAGCGTTGAGACTTGGGACAGATATGGCTACACCTTC,CSVETWDRYGYTF
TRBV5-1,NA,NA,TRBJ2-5,TGCGCCAGCAGCTTGGGGCTAGCTATCAATCGGAATGAGCAGTACTTC,CASSLGLAINRNEQYF
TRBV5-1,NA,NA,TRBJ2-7,TGCGCCAGCAGCTTGGCGGGATACGAGCAGCACTTC,CASSLAGYEQHF
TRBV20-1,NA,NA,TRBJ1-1,TGCAGTGCTAGAGATTGGGGGCAGGGCGGCGAAGCTTTCTTT,CSARDWGQGGEAFF
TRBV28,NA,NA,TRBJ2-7,TGTGCCAGCAAGAACCCCCTGGACAGATTCTACGAGCAGTACTTC,CASKNPLDRFYEQYF
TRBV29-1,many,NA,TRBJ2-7,TGCAGCGTTGAAGGGGCCACCTACGAGCAGTACTTC,CSVEGATYEQYF
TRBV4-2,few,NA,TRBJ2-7,TGTGCCAGCAGCCAAGTTGGGAACAATGAGCAGTACTTC,CASSQVGNNEQYF
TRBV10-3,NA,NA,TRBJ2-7,TGTGCCATCAGTGAGATCGCCCGGGGCCCCGAGAAAGGGTACTTC,CAISEIARGPEKGYF
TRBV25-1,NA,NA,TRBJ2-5,TGTGCCAGCAGTGAAAGGATGCACGAAGAGACCCAGTACTTC,CASSERMHEETQYF
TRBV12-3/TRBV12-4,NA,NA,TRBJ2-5,TGTGCCAGCAGTTTAGCGCCAGAGACCCAGTACTTC,CASSLAPETQYF
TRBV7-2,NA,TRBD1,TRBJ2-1,TGTGCCAGCAGCCTGGGACAGGGGTGGGATGAGCAGTTCTTC,CASSLGQGWDEQFF
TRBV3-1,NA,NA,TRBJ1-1,TGTGCCAGCAGCCAAGGGAGCGGGATGAACACTGAAGCTTTCTTT,CASSQGSGMNTEAFF
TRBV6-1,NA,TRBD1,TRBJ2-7,TGTGCCAGCACCGGATTGGGACAGGGGACCTACGAGCAGTACTTC,CASTGLGQGTYEQYF
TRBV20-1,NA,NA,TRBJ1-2,TGCAGTGCTAGTTCAGGACCCTATGGCTACACCTTC,CSASSGPYGYTF
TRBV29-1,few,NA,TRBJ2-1,TGCAGCACTTCCGGGGTAAGCTCCTACAATGAGCAGTTCTTC,CSTSGVSSYNEQFF
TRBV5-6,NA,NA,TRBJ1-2,TGTGCCAGCAGCCCTGTAGGAGGGACAACTAACTATGGCTACACCTTC,CASSPVGGTTNYGYTF
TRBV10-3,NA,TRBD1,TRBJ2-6,TGTGCCATCAGTCTAGGACAGGGCTCTGGGGCCAACGTCCTGACTTTC,CAISLGQGSGANVLTF
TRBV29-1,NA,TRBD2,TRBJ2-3,TGCAGCGTTGTTGTAAGGATAGCGGGGGGTAAGGATACGCAGTATTTT,CSVVVRIAGGKDTQYF
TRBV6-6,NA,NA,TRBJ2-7,TGTGCCAGCAGTTACTCGACTGATCCCTTCGAGCAGTACTTC,CASSYSTDPFEQYF
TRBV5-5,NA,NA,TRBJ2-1,TGTGCCAGCAGCTTTAATCGGGTTGGGGAGCAGTTCTTC,CASSFNRVGEQFF
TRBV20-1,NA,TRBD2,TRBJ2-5,TGCAGTGCTAGCCCTAGCGGGGAAGAGACCCAGTACTTC,CSASPSGEETQYF
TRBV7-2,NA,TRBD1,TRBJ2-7,TGTGCCGGCAGCTTAGACGGGACAGGGGTATACGAGCAGTACTTC,CAGSLDGTGVYEQYF
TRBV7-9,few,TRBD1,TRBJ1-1,TGTGCCAGCAGCCGCCCAACGGGACAGGTTCTTGAAGCTTTCTTT,CASSRPTGQVLEAFF
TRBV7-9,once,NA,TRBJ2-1,TGTGCCAGCAGCCGGGGGTCAACCTCCTACAATGAGCAGTTCTTC,CASSRGSTSYNEQFF
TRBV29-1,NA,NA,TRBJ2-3,TGCAGCGCCGTAAGGGACACCACAGATACGCAGTATTTT,CSAVRDTTDTQYF
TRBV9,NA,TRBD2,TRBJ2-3,TGTGCCAGCAGCGACAATCCCCGGCTAGCGGCGAGCACAGATACGCAGTATTTT,CASSDNPRLAASTDTQYF
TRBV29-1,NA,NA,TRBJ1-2,TGCAGCGTTGAGACGGGGCGGGTCTATGGCTACACCTTC,CSVETGRVYGYTF
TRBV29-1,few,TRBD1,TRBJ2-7,TGCAGCGTCAGCACCACAGGGGGCTCCTACGAGCAGTACTTC,CSVSTTGGSYEQYF
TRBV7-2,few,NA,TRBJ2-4,TGTGCCAGCAGCTTAGAGAGGGAGGACATTCAGTACTTC,CASSLEREDIQYF
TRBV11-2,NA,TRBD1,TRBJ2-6,TGTGCCAGCAGCTTAGGGACAGGGCTTCCCTCTGGGGCCAACGTCCTGACTTTC,CASSLGTGLPSGANVLTF
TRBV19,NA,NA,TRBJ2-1,TGTGCCAGTAGTCCAGGCCTAGTGGATGAGCGGTTCTTC,CASSPGLVDERFF
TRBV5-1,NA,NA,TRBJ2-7,TGCGCCAGCAGCTCGGGACGGCCCGAGGACGAGCAGTACTTC,CASSSGRPEDEQYF
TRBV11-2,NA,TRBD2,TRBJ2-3,TGTGCCAGCAGCTTTTTGCCTAGCGGGGGGCCGACAGATACGCAGTATTTT,CASSFLPSGGPTDTQYF
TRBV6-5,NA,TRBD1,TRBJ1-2,TGTGCCAGCAGTTACTCCATGGGGGACAGGGCTATCGGCTACACCTTC,CASSYSMGDRAIGYTF
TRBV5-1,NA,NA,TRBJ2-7,TGCGCCAGCAGCTTTAGGTCCGGGTTAGACGAGCAGTACTTC,CASSFRSGLDEQYF
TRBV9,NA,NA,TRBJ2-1,TGTGCCAGCAGCGTCCAGCCGGTCAATGAGCAGTTCTTC,CASSVQPVNEQFF